These 3 T cell receptor beta chains were all obtained from the same sample, sequenced in a study of blood T cell repertoires in COVID-19. Method: immunoSEQ multiplex PCR; TCRdb's copy keeps in-frame clones and lacks some. Of more than 65,000 clones listed, around 90% were seen once; the top ten hold 4.9%. Sequenced material: peripheral blood. The source is an elderly woman with active or convalescent COVID-19.

This clone was picked up one time. V usage is TRBV6-1 and J usage is TRBJ1-2, with 7 bases that match TRBD1. This CDR3 is built from 13 residues. V lost 3 bases to trimming and J lost 8 bases; unmatched junction nucleotides: 6. The germline CDR1 and CDR2 sequences are MNHNS and SASEGT. CDR3 bases: TGTGCCAGCAGTGAGACAGGGCTGGGCGGCTACACCTTC. This gives the protein CASSETGLGGYTF.

The V gene is TRBV2, the J gene TRBJ1-2; the D is unclear. The CDR3 has 15 residues. The germline V gene has CDR1 SNHLY and CDR2 FYNNEI. The germline V and J ends were trimmed by 1 base and 7 bases, with 16 bases remaining between them. CDR3 nucleotides: TGTGCCAGCAGTGAAGATAGCGTCCGGGGTTCTGGCTACACCTTC. Amino acid sequence: CASSEDSVRGSGYTF.

This clone came up once. CDR3 sequence (DNA): TGTGCCAGCAGCTCCAAATCTGGTACGGGGGGGCTTCGGGAGACCCAGTACTTC. The encoded protein is CASSSKSGTGGLRETQYF. This chain links TRBV7-2 with TRBJ2-5, with 8 bases that match TRBD2. The trim removed 4 bases at V and 5 bases at J, leaving 18 bases unmatched. The germline CDR1 and CDR2 sequences are SGHTA and FQGNSA. The CDR3 contains 18 residues.